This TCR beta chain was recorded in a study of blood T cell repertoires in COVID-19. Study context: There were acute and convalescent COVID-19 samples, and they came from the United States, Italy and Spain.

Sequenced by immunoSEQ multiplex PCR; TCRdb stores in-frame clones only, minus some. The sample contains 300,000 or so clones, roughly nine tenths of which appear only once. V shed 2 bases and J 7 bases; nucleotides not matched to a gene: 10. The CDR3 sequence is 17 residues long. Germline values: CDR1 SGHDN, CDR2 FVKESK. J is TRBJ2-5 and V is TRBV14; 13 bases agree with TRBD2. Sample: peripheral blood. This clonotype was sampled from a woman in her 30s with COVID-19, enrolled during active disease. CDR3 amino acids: CASSQRTSGSVFTTQYF. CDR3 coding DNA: TGTGCCAGCAGCCAACGGACTAGCGGGAGCGTATTCACGACCCAGTACTTC.